Below are 18 T cell receptor beta chains sequenced from a single sample in a study of multiple sclerosis patients with progressive multifocal leukoencephalopathy. The time point denotes: before natalizumab initiation. Sequencing used immunoSEQ multiplex PCR; TCRdb keeps in-frame clones, though not all of them. The sample holds approximately 27,000 clones, 88% seen once. Material: PBMCs. These receptors were taken from a human donor with multiple sclerosis.

The V call is TRBV7-3, the J call TRBJ1-1; TRBD1 matches at 7 bases. The V segment lost 2 bases and the J segment 3 bases; nucleotides outside the gene matches: 0. The CDR3 covers 13 residues. Per germline, CDR1 SGHTA and CDR2 FQGTGA. The CDR3 DNA is TGTGCCAGCAGCTTAGACAGGGACACTGAAGCTTTCTTT. Translated: CASSLDRDTEAFF.

This chain links TRBV6-1 with TRBJ1-5; D call uncertain. V was cut by 2 bases and J by 0 bases, with 8 bases left in between. CDR3 length equals 15 residues. Germline V lookup: CDR1 MNHNS, CDR2 SASEGT. The CDR3 loop reads CASSESTASNQPQHF. The CDR3 bases are TGTGCCAGCAGTGAATCTACTGCTAGCAATCAGCCCCAGCATTTT.

The V and J genes are TRBV28 and TRBJ2-4; 7 nucleotides agree with TRBD1. Trimming at V came to 8 bases and at J to 0 bases, leaving 10 bases not matched to a gene. Germline assignment: CDR1 MDHEN and CDR2 SYDVKM. CDR3 size: 16 residues. CDR3 loop: CASLGTAYLAKNIQYF. CDR3 DNA: TGTGCCAGCCTCGGGACAGCCTATCTAGCCAAAAACATTCAGTACTTC.

V and J are TRBV5-4 and TRBJ2-5, with D perhaps TRBD2 (6 bases). The closer fit of TRBJ2-7 to the DNA end suggests the J call may be wrong. The CDR3 is made up of 13 amino acids. Per the germline V gene, CDR1 is SGHNT and CDR2 is YYREEE (reference sequence). CDR3 nucleotides: TGTGCCAGCAGCTTGGTCGGGAGATACGAGCAGTACTTC. Encoded protein: CASSLVGRYEQYF.

CDR3 protein: CASSLLGVAEAFF. The CDR3 DNA is TGTGCCAGCAGCTTATTAGGGGTTGCTGAAGCTTTCTTT. The V gene is TRBV7-3, the J gene TRBJ1-1; a possible D gene is TRBD1 (5 bases). V lost 2 bases, J lost 6 bases, and 10 bases lay in between. In germline, CDR1 is SGHTA, CDR2 FQGTGA. CDR3 length: 13 residues.

The J gene is TRBJ2-1, the V gene TRBV18, with D possibly matching TRBD2 (6 bases). The CDR3 loop spans 13 amino acids. Germline V CDR1 and CDR2: KGHSH, LQKENI. V shed 8 bases and J shed 7 bases, with 15 bases lying between them. As DNA, the CDR3 is TGTGCCAGCACCCGGGAGTTTGGAAATGAGCAGTTCTTC. Its translation: CASTREFGNEQFF.

V gene TRBV30 combines with J gene TRBJ1-6; no clear D. This CDR3 is built from 15 residues. Germline-derived CDR1 and CDR2 are GTSNPN and SVGIG (reference sequence). Trimming left V 3 bases short and J 9 bases short, with 18 bases between. DNA for the CDR3: TGTGCCTGGAGAGATCGTGGAGGGTACATTTCACCCCTCCACTTT. It translates to CAWRDRGGYISPLHF. Variable domain in full (rest from reference TRBV30 and TRBJ1-6): SQTIHQWPATLVQPVGSPLSLECTVEGTSNPNLYWYRQAAGRGLQLLFYSVGIGQISSEVPQNLSASRPQDRQFILSSKKLLLSDSGFYLCAWRDRGGYISPLHFGNGTRLTVT.

The V call is TRBV9, the J call TRBJ2-3; D may correspond to TRBD1 or TRBD2 (5 bases each). The length of the CDR3 is 15 residues. The V end lost 7 bases, the J end lost 3 bases, and 18 bases lay between the germline ends. Germline loops: CDR1 SGDLS, CDR2 YYNGEE. DNA of the CDR3: TGTGCCAGCGGGAGAGGGACGTCTGCTACAGATACGCAGTATTTT. Residues: CASGRGTSATDTQYF. Looking up the rest from reference TRBV9 and TRBJ2-3 gives the full variable domain: DSGVTQTPKHLITATGQRVTLRCSPRSGDLSVYWYQQSLDQGLQFLIQYYNGEERAKGNILERFSAQQFPDLHSELNLSSLELGDSALYFCASGRGTSATDTQYFGPGTRLTVL.

This clone appeared a single time. The chain joins TRBV5-4 to TRBJ1-2; TRBD1 matches 7 bases. This CDR3 is 14 amino acids long. Germline assignment: CDR1 SGHNT and CDR2 YYREEE (reference sequence). J gave up 2 bases and V 4 bases, and 5 bases lay outside the gene matches. The CDR3 spells CASSGGQENYGYTF. In nucleotides, the CDR3 is TGTGCCAGCAGCGGAGGACAGGAGAACTATGGCTACACCTTC.

The chain carries TRBV21-1 and TRBJ1-2. TRBV21-1 is a documented pseudogene. This CDR3 region has 12 residues. The CDR3 DNA sequence: TGTGCCAGCAACCGACCCACCTATGGCTACACCTTC. It codes for CASNRPTYGYTF.

V usage is TRBV29-1 and J usage is TRBJ1-2; 8 bases line up with TRBD1. Trimming took 6 bases from V and 5 from J; bases not matched to a gene: 5. The CDR3 totals 12 residues. CDR1 is SQVTM, CDR2 ANQGSEA, per germline. CDR3: CSVDRVIYGYTF. The CDR3 coding sequence is TGCAGCGTGGACAGGGTTATTTATGGCTACACCTTC.

The rearrangement uses TRBV5-1 and TRBJ1-1; 8 bases match TRBD1. J lost 4 bases, V lost 3 bases, and 5 bases had no gene match. The V gene's germline CDR1 is SGHRS and CDR2 YFSETQ. The CDR3 totals 14 residues. The CDR3 DNA reads as TGCGCCAGCAGCTCGACAGGGGTAGTCACTGAAGCTTTCTTT. Translated: CASSSTGVVTEAFF.

The chain is built from TRBV28 and TRBJ2-3; 8 nucleotides match TRBD2. The CDR3 has 15 residues. Germline V gene data show CDR1 as MDHEN and CDR2 as SYDVKM. The ends lost 4 bases at V and 4 bases at J; junction bases unmatched: 7. The CDR3, as DNA: TGTGCCAGCAGTTCCCCCCCGGGGGGGGCAGATACGCAGTATTTT. This gives the protein CASSSPPGGADTQYF.

The chain has TRBV6-5 and TRBJ2-2; 10 bases line up with TRBD1. CDR3 length equals 16 residues. V shed 1 base, J shed 4 bases, and the junction held 3 bases outside the gene matches. CDR1 is MNHEY, CDR2 SVGAGI, per germline. Written as DNA, the CDR3 is TGTGCCAGCAGTTACTGGGACAGGGGAAGCACCGGGGAGCTGTTTTTT. Translating it yields CASSYWDRGSTGELFF.

The rearrangement joins TRBV5-5 to TRBJ2-7, with D possibly TRBD2 on 5 matching bases. Germline CDR1 is SGHKS and CDR2 is YYEKEE (reference sequence). The CDR3 consists of 14 residues. V was cut by 0 bases and J by 3 bases, with 10 bases left in between. The CDR3 spells CASSLGGSGYEQYF. CDR3 coding DNA: TGTGCCAGCAGCTTGGGAGGGAGTGGCTACGAGCAGTACTTC.

The chain carries TRBV27 and TRBJ1-1, with D possibly matching TRBD1 (5 bases). The CDR3 has 16 residues. V was cut by 9 bases and J by 0 bases, with 20 bases left in between. Germline CDR1 is MNHEY and CDR2 is SMNVEV (reference sequence). CDR3 sequence: CASLDRVPLMNTEAFF. The CDR3 DNA sequence: TGTGCCAGTTTAGACAGAGTCCCTCTCATGAACACTGAAGCTTTCTTT.

The rearrangement joins TRBV5-4 to TRBJ2-3; D is perhaps TRBD1 (6 bases). The V end was cut by 9 bases, the J end by 0 bases, with 17 bases between. The CDR3 extends over 15 amino acids. Germline loops: CDR1 SGHNT, CDR2 YYREEE (reference sequence). In nucleotides, the CDR3 is TGTGCCACCGACACCGGGACAAAAAGCACAGATACGCAGTATTTT. It is translated as CATDTGTKSTDTQYF. Full variable domain (remainder filled in from reference TRBV5-4 and TRBJ2-3): ETGVTQSPTHLIKTRGQQVTLRCSSQSGHNTVSWYQQALGQGPQFIFQYYREEENGRGNFPPRFSGLQFPNYSSELNVNALELDDSALYLCATDTGTKSTDTQYFGPGTRLTVL.

This chain connects TRBV19 to TRBJ2-5; no definite D call. V was cut by 8 bases and J by 3 bases, with 13 bases left in between. Per the germline V gene, CDR1 is LNHDA and CDR2 is SQIVND (reference sequence). The length of the CDR3 is 13 residues. CDR3 DNA: TGTGCCAGTTCCCCTGGGCTAGAAGAGACCCAGTACTTC. This encodes CASSPGLEETQYF.